This entry concerns a single T cell receptor (beta chain). As to treatment: randomized to nivolumab then ipilimumab (arm A) or the reverse (arm B). None of the patients previously received DNA-damaging chemotherapy. PBMC sorting kept live CD3+CD8+ cells without CD19 or CD56. The data are from a study of sequential checkpoint blockade in melanoma. On the study more broadly: After both sequences, patients received maintenance nivolumab.

Some clones are missing from TCRdb's copy, which holds only in-frame ones; the method was immunoSEQ multiplex PCR. The table lists 15,000 to 20,000 clones, roughly two thirds of them singletons, with roughly 23% in the top ten. This CDR3 has 16 residues. Deletions cut 7 bases from V and 0 bases from J, with 17 bases between. Germline V gene lookup returns CDR1 SGHVS and CDR2 FQNEAQ. The specimen was CD8+ T cells sorted from blood (inferred from file names), collected from a patient given nivolumab and ipilimumab in sequence. This TCR derives from a human donor with melanoma. V and J are TRBV7-8 and TRBJ2-3, with D perhaps matching TRBD2 (7 bases). The CDR3 DNA is TGTGCCAGCACCCGACGAGGGGGGGGGAGCACAGATACGCAGTATTTT. It specifies CASTRRGGGSTDTQYF.